Sequencing of this T cell receptor (beta chain) was carried out in a study of blood T cell repertoires in COVID-19. Overall study: T cells, B-cell-depleted T cells, or PBMCs supplied cDNA or gDNA.

As processed by the authors: Scientists estimated how many nucleated cells there were by amplifying reference gene primers. Sequencing used immunoSEQ multiplex PCR; TCRdb keeps in-frame clones, though not all of them. The DNA was the basis for D and trimming; V, J and clone size are from that table. The table includes approximately 200,000 clones, around 86% detected once. CDR3 length: 15 amino acids. The V gene lost 1 base and the J gene lost 2 bases, with 11 bases spanning the gap. In germline, CDR1 is SGHTA, CDR2 FQGNSA. Allocation to cohorts depended on clinical history reported by the participants.

This receptor was identified in a man aged 25-45 years in a cohort exposed to, infected with or recovered from COVID-19 (not recorded which). The sample consisted of PBMCs or T cells enriched from blood (not recorded which). The J gene is TRBJ1-2, the V gene TRBV7-2; weak D call: TRBD1 (6 bases). DNA of the CDR3: TGTGCCAGCAGCTTAGTGGGACAAATGAACTATGGCTACACCTTC. It specifies CASSLVGQMNYGYTF.